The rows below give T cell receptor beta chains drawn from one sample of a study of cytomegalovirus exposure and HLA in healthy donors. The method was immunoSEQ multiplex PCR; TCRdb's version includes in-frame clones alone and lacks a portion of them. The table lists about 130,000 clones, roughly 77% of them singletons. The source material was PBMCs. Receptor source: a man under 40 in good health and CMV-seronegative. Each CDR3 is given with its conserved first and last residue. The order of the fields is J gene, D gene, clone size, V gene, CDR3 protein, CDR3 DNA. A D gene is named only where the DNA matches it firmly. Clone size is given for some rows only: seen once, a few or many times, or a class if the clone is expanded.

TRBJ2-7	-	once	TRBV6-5	CASSYSESYEQYF	TGTGCCAGCAGTTATTCAGAAAGCTACGAGCAGTACTTC
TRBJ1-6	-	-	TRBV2	CASRAVLWDNYNSPLHF	TGTGCCAGCAGGGCTGTACTGTGGGACAATTATAATTCACCCCTCCACTTT
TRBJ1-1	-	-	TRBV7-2	CASSAGQLNTEAFF	TGTGCCAGCAGCGCTGGACAGTTGAACACTGAAGCTTTCTTT
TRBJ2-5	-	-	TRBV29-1	CSVEYQETQYF	TGCAGCGTTGAGTATCAAGAGACCCAGTACTTC
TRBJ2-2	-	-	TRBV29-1	CSVGGETGLNTGELFF	TGCAGCGTCGGGGGGGAGACAGGGTTGAACACCGGGGAGCTGTTTTTT
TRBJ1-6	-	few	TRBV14	CASSPYTGPSPLHF	TGTGCCAGCAGCCCCTACACAGGGCCCTCACCCCTCCACTTT
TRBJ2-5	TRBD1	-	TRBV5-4	CASSETGSETQYF	TGTGCCAGCAGCGAGACAGGGTCCGAGACCCAGTACTTC
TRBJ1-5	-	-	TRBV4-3	CASSQDLGGVNQPQHF	TGCGCCAGCAGCCAAGATCTGGGGGGAGTCAATCAGCCCCAGCATTTT
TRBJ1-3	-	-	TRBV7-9	CASSTYRRPSSGNTIYF	TGTGCCAGCAGTACCTACCGGAGACCGTCCTCTGGAAACACCATATATTTT
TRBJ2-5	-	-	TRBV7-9	CASSLRGETQYF	TGTGCCAGCAGCTTAAGGGGGGAGACCCAGTACTTC
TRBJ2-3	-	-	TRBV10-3	CAISESWSQTDTQYF	TGTGCCATCAGTGAGTCGTGGAGTCAGACAGATACGCAGTATTTT
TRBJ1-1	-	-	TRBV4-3	CASSQKTALAEAFF	TGCGCCAGCAGCCAGAAGACAGCTTTAGCTGAAGCTTTCTTT
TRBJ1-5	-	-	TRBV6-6	CASSTYSNQPQHF	TGTGCCAGCAGTACCTATAGCAATCAGCCCCAGCATTTT
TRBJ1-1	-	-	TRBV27	CASSRKVGNTEAFF	TGTGCCAGCAGTCGCAAAGTCGGGAACACTGAAGCTTTCTTT
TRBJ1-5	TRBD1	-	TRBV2	CASSKTGGRNQPQHF	TGTGCCAGCAGTAAGACAGGGGGCAGAAATCAGCCCCAGCATTTT
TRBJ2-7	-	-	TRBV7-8	CASRPRAPLTYEQYF	TGTGCCAGCAGGCCCAGGGCACCACTTACCTACGAGCAGTACTTC
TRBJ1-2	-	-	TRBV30	CALGIGGNYGYTF	TGTGCCTTGGGAATCGGGGGTAACTATGGCTACACCTTC